The present entry profiles one T cell receptor beta chain with its context. Its cognate antigen is unknown. The data are from a study of blood T cells in healthy people across ages. A J-beta primer mix and a sample-barcoded 5' primer were used in a second PCR of about 6 to 12 cycles. One entry per CDR3 protein results from TCRdb running MiXCR on the 5' RACE reads. The sample includes around 2 million distinct CDR3 sequences, approximately 40% of them seen just once. Germline CDR1 SGHRS, CDR2 YFSETQ. CDR3 length equals 14 residues. Trimming took 7 bases from V and 1 from J; bases not matched to a gene: 3. The study, taken as a whole, reports: Per million T cells, TCR beta diversity dropped roughly linearly as age increased. Unsorted PBMC material precluded a definitive naive versus antigen-experienced comparison.

Each donor supplied roughly 9.1 milliliters of peripheral blood. This chain links TRBV5-1 with TRBJ2-3; 10 bases are a match to TRBD2. The sample taken for sequencing was blood. The clonotype comes from a human donor in good health. CDR3: CASESGGGTDTQYF. In DNA form, the CDR3 reads TGCGCCAGCGAAAGCGGGGGGGGCACAGATACGCAGTATTTT.